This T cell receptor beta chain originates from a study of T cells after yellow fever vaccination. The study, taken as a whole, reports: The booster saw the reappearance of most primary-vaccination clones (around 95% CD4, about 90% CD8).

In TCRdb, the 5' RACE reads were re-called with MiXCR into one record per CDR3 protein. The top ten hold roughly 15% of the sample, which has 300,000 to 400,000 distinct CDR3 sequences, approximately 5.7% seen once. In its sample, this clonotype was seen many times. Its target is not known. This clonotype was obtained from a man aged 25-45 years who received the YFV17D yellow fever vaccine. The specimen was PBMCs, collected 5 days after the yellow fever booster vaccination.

The CDR3 DNA is TGTGCCAGCAGGAGACAGGGCCTGGGCACTGAAGCTTTCTTT. Translating gives CASRRQGLGTEAFF. The chain combines TRBV28 with TRBJ1-1; 7 bases are a match to TRBD1. J lost 4 bases, V lost 6 bases, and 8 bases had no gene match. The germline V gene encodes CDR1 MDHEN and CDR2 SYDVKM. This CDR3 is 14 amino acids long.